Here is one T cell receptor (beta chain) with its context. As yet, its antigen is unknown. Four subsets defined by CD45RA and CD27 were sorted after CD3, CD4, CD8 and live/dead staining. These data originate in a study of naive and memory T cell subsets. Study outcomes and limitations: A clonotype means one alpha or beta sequence, not an alpha/beta pair. Over 95% of naive TCR sequences appeared only once after error correction, unlike memory subsets.

The beta constant-region primer was an equimolar mix of two oligonucleotides covering TRBC1 and TRBC2. Ligated cDNA was amplified by four rounds of PCR with nested alpha and beta constant-region primers and SP2. TCRdb ran MiXCR on the UMI-ligation and nested PCR reads and lists one entry per CDR3 protein. This table holds 15,000 to 20,000 distinct CDR3 sequences, around 8.2% found once. This CDR3 spans 14 amino acids. The germline gives CDR1 KGHDR, CDR2 SFDVKD. Trimming shortened V by 1 base and J by 6 bases, and 9 bases separated the two germline ends. The receptor was derived from a human donor in good health. This chain uses TRBV24-1 with TRBJ2-1, with TRBD2 as a possible D gene (6 bases). The sequencing sample was made of central memory CD8+ T cells from blood. CDR3 region: CATSDLRTTNEQFF. The CDR3 DNA sequence: TGTGCCACCAGTGATTTAAGGACTACCAATGAGCAGTTCTTC.